These 23 T cell receptor beta chains share one sample of origin, sequenced in a study of blood T cell repertoires in COVID-19. The table came from immunoSEQ multiplex PCR; TCRdb's copy has only in-frame clones and leaves some out. The sample records around 250,000 clones, over 75% being singletons. Source material: PBMCs or T cells enriched from blood (not recorded which). These receptors were obtained from a man aged 18-30 years who had recovered from COVID-19.

V gene TRBV2 combines with J gene TRBJ1-1, with 7 positions matching TRBD1. This CDR3 region has 11 residues. CDR1 SNHLY and CDR2 FYNNEI come from the germline V gene. With 6 bases clipped from V and 9 bases from J, the junction kept 4 bases outside the gene matches. CDR3 protein: CASREQGQAFF. The CDR3 DNA reads TGTGCCAGCAGAGAACAGGGGCAAGCTTTCTTT.

The chain employs TRBV6-2 or TRBV6-3 and TRBJ2-2; TRBD2 agrees at 9 bases. CDR1 is MNHEY and CDR2 is SVGEGT in the germline V gene. Trimming cost V 4 bases and J 0 bases; bases outside gene matches: 6. The CDR3 runs to 17 residues. The CDR3 DNA sequence: TGTGCCAGCAGTTCTGATAGCGGGGGCCCGAACACCGGGGAGCTGTTTTTT. Protein sequence: CASSSDSGGPNTGELFF.

Only a few counts were recorded for this clone. The chain recombines TRBV5-1 with TRBJ1-4; TRBD1 might be the D (6 bases). This CDR3 spans 15 amino acids. V lost 3 bases to trimming and J lost 2 bases, with 11 bases between them. CDR1 is SGHRS, CDR2 YFSETQ, per germline. As DNA, the CDR3 is TGCGCCAGCAGCTCGCGACAGGTGACTAATGAAAAACTGTTTTTT. The encoded protein is CASSSRQVTNEKLFF. The full variable domain, in which reference TRBV5-1 and TRBJ1-4 provide the parts outside the CDR3, is KAGVTQTPRYLIKTRGQQVTLSCSPISGHRSVSWYQQTPGQGLQFLFEYFSETQRNKGNFPGRFSGRQFSNSRSEMNVSTLELGDSALYLCASSSRQVTNEKLFFGSGTQLSVL.

The chain has TRBV2 and TRBJ1-5; D may be TRBD1 (5 bases). The CDR3 loop spans 15 amino acids. The germline V and J ends were trimmed by 4 bases and 0 bases, with 10 bases remaining between them. CDR1 is SNHLY and CDR2 is FYNNEI in the germline V gene. CDR3 region: CASSVSGYSNQPQHF. In DNA, the CDR3 is TGTGCCAGCAGTGTGTCAGGGTATAGCAATCAGCCCCAGCATTTT.

The chain carries TRBV5-1 and TRBJ2-7, with TRBD2 matching over 13 bases. The trim removed 4 bases at V and 4 bases at J, leaving 11 bases unmatched. The CDR3 runs to 17 residues. Germline V gene sequence: CDR1 SGHRS, CDR2 YFSETQ. The chain's CDR3 is CASSGGTSGNFPYEQYF. In DNA form, the CDR3 reads TGCGCCAGCAGCGGTGGGACTAGCGGGAACTTTCCGTACGAGCAGTACTTC.

In its sample, this clone was seen a few times. The chain has TRBV29-1 and TRBJ2-7, with D perhaps matching TRBD2 (6 bases). The CDR3 is made up of 13 amino acids. Germline CDR1 SQVTM, CDR2 ANQGSEA. V lost 7 bases, J lost 9 bases, and 22 bases lay in between. DNA of the CDR3: TGCAGCGCCGCGCCGGGGGAGGCCTCGGGGCAGTACTTC. Translation gives CSAAPGEASGQYF.

The J gene is TRBJ2-6, the V gene TRBV20-1; D unclear. The germline gives CDR1 DFQATT, CDR2 SNEGSKA (reference sequence). This CDR3 has 11 amino acids. V was trimmed by 4 bases and J by 7 bases, leaving 5 bases between them. Here the CDR3 reads CSANYANVLTF. CDR3 DNA: TGCAGTGCTAACTATGCCAACGTCCTGACTTTC.

The V call is TRBV28, the J call TRBJ2-7; no reliable D call. The CDR3 is 17 amino acids. The germline gives CDR1 MDHEN, CDR2 SYDVKM. Trimming took 3 bases from V and 2 from J, leaving 20 bases between them. Here the CDR3 reads CASSFRRASVSTYEQYF. In nucleotides, the CDR3 is TGTGCCAGCAGTTTCCGTCGAGCGAGCGTGTCGACCTACGAGCAGTACTTC.

The V gene is TRBV7-2, the J gene TRBJ2-2; D ambiguous. The germline V and J ends were trimmed by 2 bases and 4 bases, with 14 bases remaining between them. There are 16 residues in the CDR3. Germline values: CDR1 SGHTA, CDR2 FQGNSA. Here the CDR3 DNA reads TGTGCCAGCAGCTTACAGGCGCCAATACTCACCGGGGAGCTGTTTTTT. Encoded protein: CASSLQAPILTGELFF. The full variable domain, its missing parts supplied by reference TRBV7-2 and TRBJ2-2, is GAGVSQSPSNKVTEKGKDVELRCDPISGHTALYWYRQSLGQGLEFLIYFQGNSAPDKSGLPSDRFSAERTGGSVSTLTIQRTQQEDSAVYLCASSLQAPILTGELFFGEGSRLTVL.

This sequence joins TRBV12-3 or TRBV12-4 and TRBJ2-3; D unclear. The CDR3 is 13 amino acids. V gave up 3 bases and J gave up 4 bases, with 8 bases separating them. The CDR3 here is CASSFGSPDTQYF. The CDR3 region has the DNA TGTGCCAGCAGTTTTGGTAGCCCAGATACGCAGTATTTT.

This rearrangement joins TRBV2 to TRBJ2-2, with TRBD2 as a possible D gene (5 bases). Germline V gene sequence: CDR1 SNHLY, CDR2 FYNNEI. This CDR3 spans 15 amino acids. Trimming shortened V by 7 bases and J by 4 bases, and 16 bases separated the two germline ends. CDR3 sequence (DNA): TGTGCCAGCAAAAACGGGATAGGTGGCACCGGGGAGCTGTTTTTT. This gives the protein CASKNGIGGTGELFF.

This clone has a count of ten or more. The rearrangement joins TRBV6-2 or TRBV6-3 to TRBJ1-5; D perhaps matches TRBD1 (5 bases). Per germline, CDR1 MNHEY and CDR2 SVGEGT. This CDR3 is 14 amino acids long. The V gene lost 5 bases and the J gene lost 2 bases, with 10 bases spanning the gap. Written as DNA, the CDR3 is TGTGCCAGCAGTCACGGGGGTGGCAATCAGCCCCAGCATTTT. Protein product: CASSHGGGNQPQHF.

The rearrangement joins TRBV5-6 to TRBJ1-6; D unclear. This CDR3 has 11 amino acids. V lost 4 bases, J lost 7 bases, and 3 bases lay in between. Per germline, CDR1 SGHDT and CDR2 YYEEEE. This CDR3 is CASSRNSPLHF. The CDR3 DNA is TGTGCCAGCAGCCGGAATTCACCCCTCCACTTT.

The rearrangement joins TRBV2 to TRBJ1-2, with TRBD1 identical over 8 bases. Germline V gives CDR1 SNHLY, CDR2 FYNNEI. CDR3 length: 15 amino acids. The trim removed 6 bases at V and 1 base at J, leaving 7 bases unmatched. CDR3 region: CASRHAGGGNYGYTF. The CDR3 DNA follows: TGTGCCAGCAGGCACGCAGGGGGCGGTAACTATGGCTACACCTTC.

The rearrangement joins TRBV6-5 to TRBJ1-2; tentatively, D is TRBD1 (6 bases). V lost 7 bases to trimming and J lost 4 bases, with 7 bases between them. The CDR3 runs 11 residues. Germline V lookup: CDR1 MNHEY, CDR2 SVGAGI. The CDR3 loop is CASIGGYGYTF. In DNA, the CDR3 is TGTGCCAGCATAGGGGGCTATGGCTACACCTTC.

The J gene is TRBJ1-1, the V gene TRBV18; D unclear. V was trimmed by 4 bases and J by 4 bases, leaving 10 bases between them. The CDR3 has 13 residues. The germline V gene encodes CDR1 KGHSH and CDR2 LQKENI. In DNA form, the CDR3 reads TGTGCCAGCTCACGCGAAGGAGGCACTGAAGCTTTCTTT. It codes for CASSREGGTEAFF.

This chain joins TRBV7-3 and TRBJ2-1; D is unclear. The CDR3 extends over 15 amino acids. V was clipped by 4 bases and J by 2 bases, with 12 bases between them. CDR1 is SGHTA and CDR2 is FQGTGA in the germline V gene. The CDR3 loop is CASSSSASPYNEQFF. In DNA form, the CDR3 reads TGTGCCAGCAGCTCGTCTGCGAGCCCCTACAATGAGCAGTTCTTC. Full variable domain (rest looked up from reference TRBV7-3 and TRBJ2-1): GAGVSQTPSNKVTEKGKYVELRCDPISGHTALYWYRQSLGQGPEFLIYFQGTGAADDSGLPNDRFFAVRPEGSVSTLKIQRTERGDSAVYLCASSSSASPYNEQFFGPGTRLTVL.

This chain connects TRBV29-1 to TRBJ1-1; 8 bases fit TRBD1. The CDR3 sequence is 12 residues long. V shed 6 bases, J shed 5 bases, and the junction held 5 bases outside the gene matches. Germline loops: CDR1 SQVTM, CDR2 ANQGSEA. The CDR3, as DNA: TGCAGCGTATTCGGACAGGGAACTGAAGCTTTCTTT. Translating gives CSVFGQGTEAFF.

The genes are TRBV19 and TRBJ1-2; TRBD1 aligns across 9 bases. The CDR3 totals 15 residues. Germline assignment: CDR1 LNHDA and CDR2 SQIVND (reference sequence). The ends lost 10 bases at V and 0 bases at J; junction bases unmatched: 9. The CDR3 nucleotides are TGTGCCACCAGCAGGGACAGGGCGTCTAACTATGGCTACACCTTC. It encodes CATSRDRASNYGYTF.

The chain links TRBV18 to TRBJ2-1; 11 bases line up with TRBD1. J gave up 0 bases and V 3 bases, and 1 base lay outside the gene matches. This CDR3 comprises 16 residues. Germline V gene data show CDR1 as KGHSH and CDR2 as LQKENI. CDR3 loop: CASSPGTGGSYNEQFF. CDR3 in DNA: TGTGCCAGCTCACCCGGGACAGGGGGCTCCTACAATGAGCAGTTCTTC.

This clone showed up just once. The genes are TRBV5-4 and TRBJ2-1; 10 bases line up with TRBD1. The V segment lost 0 bases and the J segment 7 bases; nucleotides outside the gene matches: 7. This CDR3 is built from 16 residues. Germline V lookup: CDR1 SGHNT, CDR2 YYREEE (reference sequence). The CDR3 bases are TGTGCCAGCAGCTTGGTTGGACAGGGGGGGGTGAATGAGCAGTTCTTC. Translating gives CASSLVGQGGVNEQFF. Looking up the rest from reference TRBV5-4 and TRBJ2-1 gives the full variable domain: ETGVTQSPTHLIKTRGQQVTLRCSSQSGHNTVSWYQQALGQGPQFIFQYYREEENGRGNFPPRFSGLQFPNYSSELNVNALELDDSALYLCASSLVGQGGVNEQFFGPGTRLTVL.

The chain couples TRBV12-3 or TRBV12-4 to TRBJ2-7; a possible D gene is TRBD1 (6 bases). Trimming stripped 5 bases from V and 7 bases from J, with 15 bases between. The CDR3 runs 13 residues. CDR3: CASSPQQGKEQYF. The CDR3 coding sequence is TGTGCCAGCAGTCCACAACAGGGAAAGGAGCAGTACTTC.

The chain uses TRBV6-5 and TRBJ2-3; 10 nucleotides match TRBD2. Germline assignment: CDR1 MNHEY and CDR2 SVGAGI. The CDR3 runs to 15 residues. J lost 7 bases, V lost 4 bases, and 8 bases had no gene match. The CDR3 region has the DNA TGTGCCAGCAGTTTAACTAGCGGGGACTGGAATACGCAGTATTTT. Protein: CASSLTSGDWNTQYF.